This T cell receptor (beta chain) was recovered during a study of graft-versus-host responses after intestinal transplantation. Study as a whole: Every transplant recipient was induced with anti-thymocyte globulin, then maintained on tacrolimus and steroids for around 3 years. Study findings and constraints: Peak GvH clone levels in circulation were associated with early post-transplant HvG declines. Present in recipient marrow, GvH clones included some that appeared first in ileum or blood.

Assay: immunoSEQ multiplex PCR; the TCRdb copy retains only in-frame clones and omits some. Here the sample spans some 2,300 clones, around 93% being singletons. For this clone: The antigen is unknown.

CDR1 is SGDLS, CDR2 YYNGEE, per germline. CDR3 length: 14 amino acids. Trimming at V came to 0 bases and at J to 6 bases, leaving 3 bases not matched to a gene. The sequenced sample was PBMCs, obtained approximately 20 days after intestinal transplant. The genes are TRBV9 and TRBJ2-5; 9 nucleotides agree with TRBD1. The TCR originated in a human patient who received an intestinal transplant, so some T cells may come from the graft donor. The CDR3 reads CASSVEDRGQTQYF. The CDR3 region has the DNA TGTGCCAGCAGCGTAGAGGACAGGGGTCAGACCCAGTACTTC.